The 9 T cell receptor beta chains in this list originate from one sample, sequenced in a study of Ad26.COV2.S vaccination and SARS-CoV-2 variants. Profiling relied on immunoSEQ multiplex PCR, and the TCRdb table lists in-frame clones only, not all of them. The sample holds roughly 680,000 clones, roughly 90% seen once. Stated treatment: 15 to 20 received Ad26.COV2.S at low or high dose, single or two shots; several received placebo; per-sample allocation not given. Sampling was performed 63 days after the first vaccine or placebo injection. Material: peripheral blood, obtained in a trial of Ad26.COV2.S vaccine versus placebo. These receptors were obtained from a person between 18 and 60 years old who received the Ad26.COV2.S COVID-19 vaccine or a placebo.

This rearrangement joins TRBV11-2 to TRBJ2-1; 9 nucleotides agree with TRBD2. CDR1 is SGHAT and CDR2 is FQNNGV in the germline V gene. This CDR3 comprises 15 residues. V gave up 4 bases and J gave up 8 bases; unmatched junction bases: 9. This chain's CDR3 is CASSSSGDFRYEQFF. CDR3 nucleotide sequence: TGTGCCAGCAGCTCTAGCGGGGACTTCAGGTATGAGCAGTTCTTC.

The chain links TRBV6-4 to TRBJ2-1; D is uncertain. Trimming pared 4 bases from V and 6 bases from J, leaving 10 bases between. The CDR3 loop spans 13 amino acids. Germline CDR1 and CDR2: MRHNA and SNTAGT. DNA for the CDR3: TGTGCCAGCAGTGTATACAGAGGCAATGAGCAGTTCTTC. Translating gives CASSVYRGNEQFF.

V gene TRBV10-2 combines with J gene TRBJ2-7, with unresolved D. This CDR3 is 13 amino acids long. Trimming removed 2 bases at V and 6 bases at J, with 11 bases between. Per the germline V gene, CDR1 is WSHSY and CDR2 is SAAADI. The CDR3 nucleotides are TGCGCCAGCAGTGAGGGCTTGACGAGCGAGCAGTACTTC. Translating gives CASSEGLTSEQYF.

The CDR3 region is CASSLLAGGNEQFF. Here the CDR3 DNA reads TGTGCCAGCAGCTTACTAGCGGGGGGGAATGAGCAGTTCTTC. The chain joins TRBV7-2 to TRBJ2-1; 12 bases match TRBD2. This CDR3 has 14 amino acids. Germline loops: CDR1 SGHTA, CDR2 FQGNSA. J lost 7 bases, V lost 2 bases, and 0 bases had no gene match.

The chain recombines TRBV5-4 with TRBJ2-1; maybe TRBD1 (6 bases). Germline-derived CDR1 and CDR2 are SGHNT and YYREEE (reference sequence). Trimming left V 6 bases short and J 5 bases short, with 9 bases between. The CDR3 loop spans 12 amino acids. The CDR3 protein is CASKRGNNEQFF. The CDR3 region has the DNA TGTGCCAGCAAAAGGGGGAACAATGAGCAGTTCTTC.

The rearrangement links TRBV10-3 to TRBJ1-2; D gene unclear. CDR1 ENHRY and CDR2 SYGVKD come from the germline V gene. Trimming took off 1 base at V and 5 bases at J, with 8 bases between the two ends. This CDR3 has 13 amino acids. The CDR3 DNA sequence: TGTGCCATCAGTGAGTGGGAGTCATATGGCTACACCTTC. Residues: CAISEWESYGYTF.

The rearrangement uses TRBV19 and TRBJ2-7; possible D gene TRBD1, 5 bases. Germline V gene sequence: CDR1 LNHDA, CDR2 SQIVND (reference sequence). This CDR3 is 15 amino acids long. V lost 3 bases to trimming and J lost 2 bases, with 14 bases between them. The CDR3 DNA sequence: TGTGCCAGTAGTATGAGGACACCACCGACCTACGAGCAGTACTTC. Amino acids: CASSMRTPPTYEQYF.

V is TRBV3-1 (or the pseudogene TRBV3-2) and J is TRBJ2-1, with TRBD1 as a possible D gene (6 bases). CDR1 and CDR2 from the germline V gene are LGHDT and YNNKEL (reference sequence). Trimming removed 0 bases from V and 9 bases from J, with 18 bases in between. This CDR3 has 16 amino acids. This CDR3 reads CASSQEGTRRHGEQFF. In nucleotides, the CDR3 is TGTGCCAGCAGCCAAGAAGGGACAAGGCGCCACGGTGAGCAGTTCTTC.

This sequence joins TRBV10-3 and TRBJ2-7, with 9 nucleotides matching TRBD1. In germline, CDR1 is ENHRY, CDR2 SYGVKD. J gave up 4 bases and V 8 bases, and 3 bases lay outside the gene matches. There are 12 residues in the CDR3. CDR3 region: CAIEDRGYEQYF. The CDR3 region has the DNA TGTGCCATCGAGGACAGGGGTTACGAGCAGTACTTC.